Below, 28 T cell receptor beta chains from the same sample are listed, as sequenced in a study of T cell repertoires in cytomegalovirus infection. MiXCR was run by TCRdb on the reads, yielding one entry per CDR3 protein. The repertoire holds 55,000 to 85,000 distinct CDR3 sequences, with 3% to 4% as singletons. The sequenced sample was PBMCs. These receptors were collected from a human donor in good health (CMV status not recorded). Some clones in this sample may be carry-over from other donors' samples.

This clonotype was recorded many times. V usage is TRBV7-2 and J usage is TRBJ2-7, with D possibly TRBD2 on 6 matching bases. Looked up from germline, CDR1 is SGHTA and CDR2 is FQGNSA. The CDR3 is 16 amino acids. V gave up 5 bases and J gave up 4 bases, with 21 bases separating them. In DNA, the CDR3 is TGTGCCAGCAGCGCGGCCAGCCGGACCGGGACTTACGAGCAGTACTTC. Protein: CASSAASRTGTYEQYF. Variable domain in full (rest from reference TRBV7-2 and TRBJ2-7): GAGVSQSPSNKVTEKGKDVELRCDPISGHTALYWYRQSLGQGLEFLIYFQGNSAPDKSGLPSDRFSAERTGGSVSTLTIQRTQQEDSAVYLCASSAASRTGTYEQYFGPGTRLTVT.

This clonotype appeared many times. The V gene is TRBV6-6, the J gene TRBJ1-2, with D tentatively TRBD1 (6 bases). This CDR3 comprises 12 residues. From germline, CDR1 is MNHNY and CDR2 SVGAGI (reference sequence). The germline V and J ends were trimmed by 5 bases and 8 bases, with 12 bases remaining between them. The CDR3 DNA reads as TGTGCCAGCAGTCCGGGGGCTCTCGGCTACACCTTC. The encoded protein is CASSPGALGYTF.

This chain uses TRBV20-1 with TRBJ2-1; TRBD2 might be the D (6 bases). The germline CDR1 and CDR2 sequences are DFQATT and SNEGSKA (reference sequence). The CDR3 runs 12 residues. Between the trimmed V and J ends, which lost 6 bases and 4 bases, there was a span of 10 bases. The CDR3 nucleotides read TGCAGTGCCGCGGGGAATTACAATGAGCAGTTCTTC. Translation gives CSAAGNYNEQFF.

This clonotype was recorded at least ten times. This sequence joins TRBV12-3 or TRBV12-4 and TRBJ1-2; tentatively, D is TRBD1 (5 bases). The CDR3 totals 12 residues. Trimming cost V 5 bases and J 8 bases, with 12 bases left between them. CDR3 coding DNA: TGTGCCAGCAGTCCCAGTGGGGGAGGCTACACCTTC. Amino acid sequence: CASSPSGGGYTF.

This clonotype appeared many times. The chain couples TRBV7-2 to TRBJ2-1; no clear D. V shed 3 bases and J shed 0 bases, with 12 bases lying between them. This CDR3 is 16 amino acids long. In germline, CDR1 is SGHTA, CDR2 FQGNSA. Written as DNA, the CDR3 is TGTGCCAGCAGCTTGGCAGGTCTAAACTCCTACAATGAGCAGTTCTTC. This encodes CASSLAGLNSYNEQFF.

There are many counts of this clonotype. The rearrangement joins TRBV7-4 to TRBJ2-7, with D possibly being TRBD2 (6 bases). V was cut by 4 bases and J by 4 bases, with 11 bases left in between. Per the germline V gene, CDR1 is SGHVT and CDR2 is SQSDAQ. The CDR3 has 13 amino acids. As DNA, the CDR3 is TGTGCCAGCAGCTCTCCGGGACTTTACGAGCAGTACGTC. Its protein is CASSSPGLYEQYV.

This clonotype occurred many times. The chain joins TRBV7-2 to TRBJ2-7, with 9 bases aligning to TRBD1. J gave up 3 bases and V 4 bases, and 13 bases lay outside the gene matches. Germline lookup yields CDR1 SGHTA and CDR2 FQGNSA. CDR3 size: 17 residues. CDR3 region: CASSYISWGQGNYEQYF. For the CDR3, the DNA is TGTGCCAGCAGCTATATTAGCTGGGGACAGGGAAACTACGAGCAGTACTTC.

This clonotype was detected many times. This chain connects TRBV7-2 to TRBJ2-3; TRBD1 might be the D (6 bases). Between the trimmed V and J ends, which lost 0 bases and 1 base, there was a span of 14 bases. Per germline, CDR1 SGHTA and CDR2 FQGNSA. The CDR3 contains 17 residues. Here the CDR3 DNA reads TGTGCCAGCAGCTTAGCGTACAGGGAGCTCGGCACAGATACGCAGTATTTT. Translation gives CASSLAYRELGTDTQYF.

This clonotype has a count of ten or more. CDR3 in DNA: TGTGCCAGCATGAGTGAAACCGAATACAATGAGCAGTTCTTC. Translating gives CASMSETEYNEQFF. The chain has TRBV28 and TRBJ2-1; D ambiguous. The germline V gene encodes CDR1 MDHEN and CDR2 SYDVKM. V lost 7 bases and J lost 4, with 14 bases in between. This CDR3 comprises 14 residues.

This clonotype was seen ten or more times. The V call is TRBV28, the J call TRBJ2-1; D possibly corresponds to TRBD1 (6 bases). The CDR3 spans 12 residues. The ends were cut back, 4 bases at V and 15 bases at J, with 16 bases in the middle. Germline V gene sequence: CDR1 MDHEN, CDR2 SYDVKM. CDR3 residues: CASSSRDISSFF. The CDR3 region has the DNA TGTGCCAGCAGTTCCCGGGACATTTCTTCGTTCTTC.

This clonotype was detected ten times or more. This chain links TRBV6-6 with TRBJ2-6, with D possibly TRBD1 on 5 matching bases. Trimming cost V 7 bases and J 2 bases, with 24 bases left between them. Germline values: CDR1 MNHNY, CDR2 SVGAGI (reference sequence). The CDR3 spans 19 residues. CDR3 nucleotide sequence: TGTGCCAGCACCCTGACGCAAGGACAATCTTTCGCTGGGGCCAACGTCCTGACTTTC. Its protein is CASTLTQGQSFAGANVLTF.

This clonotype was counted at least ten times. CDR3 region: CASSFELAGAAWDTQYF. CDR3 nucleotides: TGTGCCAGCAGCTTTGAACTAGCGGGAGCCGCTTGGGATACGCAGTATTTT. The rearrangement links TRBV7-2 to TRBJ2-3; 11 positions match TRBD2. The CDR3 loop spans 17 amino acids. V was pared by 3 bases and J by 6 bases, with 11 bases of the junction left unmatched. Per the germline V gene, CDR1 is SGHTA and CDR2 is FQGNSA.

Comment on this clonotype: Because it lacks the conserved phenylalanine or tryptophan at the end, this CDR3 is likely a read error. The chain uses TRBV7-9 and TRBJ2-1; D unresolved. Germline CDR1 SEHNR, CDR2 FQNEAQ (reference sequence). The CDR3 runs 17 residues. The V end lost 0 bases, the J end lost 3 bases, and 15 bases lay between the germline ends. CDR3 region: CASSLAGQKKLYNEQFS. As DNA, the CDR3 is TGTGCCAGCAGCTTAGCTGGGCAAAAAAAACTCTACAATGAGCAGTTCTCC.

Ten or more counts support this clonotype. The J gene is TRBJ1-2, the V gene TRBV7-6; the D is unclear. CDR3 length equals 15 residues. Between the trimmed V and J ends, which lost 5 bases and 0 bases, there was a span of 13 bases. Looked up from germline, CDR1 is SGHVS and CDR2 is FNYEAQ. The CDR3 loop is CASSLGLSANYGYTF. CDR3 sequence (DNA): TGTGCCAGCAGCCTGGGTCTATCCGCTAACTATGGCTACACCTTC.

This clonotype was found many times. The chain employs TRBV7-6 and TRBJ2-1, with a weak D call TRBD2 (7 bases). CDR3 length equals 14 residues. V was pared by 5 bases and J by 8 bases, with 16 bases between. Germline V gene sequence: CDR1 SGHVS, CDR2 FNYEAQ. The CDR3 loop is CASSLGGAGDEQFF. Written as DNA, the CDR3 is TGTGCCAGCAGCCTGGGGGGGGCAGGGGATGAGCAGTTCTTC.

This clonotype occurred many times. The V and J genes are TRBV28 and TRBJ1-6; weak D call: TRBD1 (5 bases). The length of the CDR3 is 12 residues. CDR1 and CDR2 (germline): MDHEN, SYDVKM. V shed 9 bases and J shed 7 bases, with 10 bases lying between them. The DNA of the CDR3 is TGTGCCAGTGTGACAGTCAATTCACCCCTCCACTTT. This codes for CASVTVNSPLHF.

In this sample, this clonotype turned up a few times. This chain uses TRBV28 with TRBJ1-1; D remains ambiguous. The CDR3 covers 14 residues. Germline CDR1 MDHEN, CDR2 SYDVKM. Trimming took 1 base from V and 0 from J, leaving 6 bases between them. CDR3 sequence reads: CASSLSAMNTEAFF. CDR3 sequence (DNA): TGTGCCAGCAGTTTATCTGCAATGAACACTGAAGCTTTCTTT.

This clonotype was found many times. The rearrangement links TRBV7-2 to TRBJ1-2, with D perhaps TRBD1 (6 bases). The CDR3 length is 15 residues. Trimming removed 0 bases from V and 6 bases from J, with 14 bases in between. Per the germline V gene, CDR1 is SGHTA and CDR2 is FQGNSA. DNA for the CDR3: TGTGCCAGCAGCTTAGCGCTGGACAGAGTGGATGGCTACACCTTC. Translating gives CASSLALDRVDGYTF.

This clonotype has at least ten counts. V is TRBV5-6 and J is TRBJ2-5; 8 positions match TRBD1. Germline V gives CDR1 SGHDT, CDR2 YYEEEE. The CDR3 contains 13 residues. The junction had 3 bases not matched to a gene; V was cut back by 1 base and J by 7 bases. This chain's CDR3 is CASSLQGAGTQYF. The CDR3 DNA reads as TGTGCCAGCAGCTTGCAGGGGGCGGGGACCCAGTACTTC. Based on the CDR3 plus reference TRBV5-6 and TRBJ2-5, the full variable domain is DAGVTQSPTHLIKTRGQQVTLRCSPKSGHDTVSWYQQALGQGPQFIFQYYEEEERQRGNFPDRFSGHQFPNYSSELNVNALLLGDSALYLCASSLQGAGTQYFGPGTRLLVL.

Ten or more counts support this clonotype. The J gene is TRBJ2-4, the V gene TRBV4-1; D is uncertain. Germline V gene sequence: CDR1 MGHRA, CDR2 YSYEKL. V gave up 3 bases and J gave up 0 bases, with 9 bases separating them. This CDR3 is 15 amino acids long. The CDR3 protein is CASSHPGLAKNIQYF. The CDR3 DNA is TGCGCCAGCAGCCACCCTGGGTTAGCCAAAAACATTCAGTACTTC.

This clonotype has ten or more counts. The chain joins TRBV20-1 to TRBJ2-2; possibly TRBD1 or TRBD2 for D (5 bases each). The CDR3 totals 16 residues. Trimming stripped 1 base from V and 3 bases from J, with 15 bases between. In germline, CDR1 is DFQATT, CDR2 SNEGSKA (reference sequence). The CDR3: CSARGMRGAYTGELFF. The CDR3 region has the DNA TGCAGTGCTAGAGGGATGAGGGGCGCGTACACCGGGGAGCTGTTTTTT.

This clonotype was observed at least ten times. The rearrangement joins TRBV6-2 or TRBV6-3 to TRBJ2-1; 12 nucleotides align to TRBD2. V lost 6 bases and J lost 8; bases outside the gene matches: 8. CDR3 length: 15 residues. Germline CDR1 and CDR2: MNHEY and SVGEGT. This chain's CDR3 is CASRATSGRLYEQFF. Written as DNA, the CDR3 is TGTGCCAGCAGAGCTACTAGCGGGAGGTTGTATGAGCAGTTCTTC.

This clonotype came up many times. The gene calls are TRBV7-2 and TRBJ1-1; tentative D call: TRBD1 (5 bases). V gave up 7 bases and J gave up 4 bases, with 19 bases separating them. CDR3 size: 15 residues. Germline loops: CDR1 SGHTA, CDR2 FQGNSA. The CDR3 reads CASTLGRLGGTEAFF. CDR3 DNA sequence: TGTGCCAGCACACTCGGACGGCTGGGGGGCACTGAAGCTTTCTTT. Complete variable domain (other parts from reference TRBV7-2 and TRBJ1-1): GAGVSQSPSNKVTEKGKDVELRCDPISGHTALYWYRQSLGQGLEFLIYFQGNSAPDKSGLPSDRFSAERTGGSVSTLTIQRTQQEDSAVYLCASTLGRLGGTEAFFGQGTRLTVV.

This clonotype was picked up many times. The chain links TRBV7-2 to TRBJ1-2, with 7 bases matching TRBD1. In germline, CDR1 is SGHTA, CDR2 FQGNSA. J was trimmed by 5 bases and V by 9 bases; bases with no gene match: 6. CDR3 length equals 12 residues. The DNA for the CDR3 is TGTGCCAGTCGACAGGGACAGTATGGCTACACCTTC. Protein product: CASRQGQYGYTF.

This clonotype was found many times. The chain couples TRBV7-9 to TRBJ2-7; unclear D gene. V lost 5 bases, J lost 7 bases, and 12 bases lay in between. Germline-derived CDR1 and CDR2 are SEHNR and FQNEAQ (reference sequence). This CDR3 region has 12 residues. CDR3: CASSPGSREQYF. The DNA for the CDR3 is TGTGCCAGCAGCCCCGGTTCGAGAGAGCAGTACTTC. The full variable domain, in which reference TRBV7-9 and TRBJ2-7 provide the parts outside the CDR3, is DTGVSQNPRHKITKRGQNVTFRCDPISEHNRLYWYRQTLGQGPEFLTYFQNEAQLEKSRLLSDRFSAERPKGSFSTLEIQRTEQGDSAMYLCASSPGSREQYFGPGTRLTVT.

This clonotype was seen ten or more times. The CDR3 spells CSARGRQDGNSPLHF. DNA for the CDR3: TGCAGTGCTAGAGGTCGACAGGACGGTAATTCACCCCTCCACTTT. The gene calls are TRBV20-1 and TRBJ1-6; weak D call: TRBD1 (6 bases). CDR3 size: 15 residues. V gave up 1 base and J gave up 6 bases, with 13 bases separating them. In germline, CDR1 is DFQATT, CDR2 SNEGSKA (reference sequence).

This clonotype came up many times. J is TRBJ2-5 and V is TRBV20-1; 8 bases line up with TRBD1. The CDR3 runs to 16 residues. Germline-derived CDR1 and CDR2 are DFQATT and SNEGSKA (reference sequence). J lost 4 bases, V lost 0 bases, and 10 bases had no gene match. CDR3 region: CSARDPNQGAGETQYF. The CDR3 DNA is TGCAGTGCTAGAGACCCAAACCAGGGGGCCGGAGAGACCCAGTACTTC.

This clonotype was seen ten or more times. The chain carries TRBV7-1 and TRBJ1-5; 9 nucleotides agree with TRBD1. TRBV7-1 is an ORF, with its function uncertain. This CDR3 comprises 16 residues. The V and J ends lost 3 bases and 1 base, in that order; junction bases with no gene match: 4. This chain's CDR3 is CASSSTGTGSNQPQHF. DNA of the CDR3: TGTGCCAGCAGCTCGACCGGGACAGGGAGCAATCAGCCCCAGCATTTT.